This TCR beta chain appears in the sequencing data of a study of regulatory T cells in long-lasting Graves disease. The germline CDR1 and CDR2 sequences are SQVTM and ANQGSEA. This CDR3 has 16 amino acids. Trimming shortened V by 4 bases and J by 5 bases, and 24 bases separated the two germline ends. Time point reported: newly diagnosed GD, antithyroid drugs for less than 3 months. RNA extracted from PBMCs served as the sequencing template. Enrollment of patients was through an endocrinology department in Xi'an, China. CDR3 regions were amplified by Arm-PCR using iRepertoire HTBI primers to build TCR beta libraries. One entry per CDR3 protein results from TCRdb running MiXCR on the multiplex PCR reads. Of over 300,000 distinct CDR3 sequences listed, roughly 16% are singletons. Notes on this clonotype: No antigen is known for it. A clone one base away is much larger, so this may be a read error.

General study results and limits: Possibly, too few samples lowered accuracy. It was in persistent disease that TRBV28, TRBJ1-2 and TRBJ2-5 were favored.

This receptor was obtained from a female donor with Graves disease. Sequencing was performed on peripheral blood mononuclear cells (PBMCs), taken at new diagnosis, from a patient treated with antithyroid drugs. This chain uses TRBV29-1 with TRBJ2-7, with D maybe TRBD1 (5 bases). The CDR3 region is CSVGGVGQNDLNEQYF. CDR3 nucleotide sequence: TGCAGCGTTGGTGGGGTGGGGCAGAACGACCTCAACGAGCAGTACTTC.